This T cell receptor (beta chain) was profiled in a study of regulatory T cells in long-lasting Graves disease. Through Arm-PCR of CDR3 regions and iRepertoire HTBI primers, TCR beta libraries were built. TCRdb reprocessed the multiplex PCR reads with MiXCR, giving one entry per CDR3 protein. The data contain approximately 460,000 distinct CDR3 sequences, 16% of them singletons. The V gene's germline CDR1 is MNHEY and CDR2 SVGAGI. V was clipped by 2 bases and J by 2 bases, with 13 bases between them. This CDR3 has 16 residues. Time point defined: newly diagnosed GD, antithyroid drugs for less than 3 months. PBMC-extracted RNA yielded the TCR library. A further study also used this sample, focusing on T cells in Graves' hyperthyroidism and ophthalmopathy.

V gene TRBV6-5 combines with J gene TRBJ1-3, with a weak D call TRBD1 (6 bases). The TCR comes from a woman aged 25 to 39 with Graves disease. The specimen was peripheral blood mononuclear cells (PBMCs), collected at new diagnosis, from a patient treated with antithyroid drugs. The CDR3 sequence: CASSYGGAAAGNTIYF. CDR3 sequence (DNA): TGTGCCAGCAGTTACGGGGGCGCAGCCGCTGGAAACACCATATATTTT.